The clone carrying this T cell receptor beta chain was seen a few times. As yet, its antigen is unknown. In the library, individual cDNA molecules carried attached unique molecular identifiers. A single record per CDR3 protein comes from TCRdb applying MiXCR to the 5' RACE reads. This sample has about 60,000 distinct CDR3 sequences, with roughly 13% found just once. Germline CDR1 is MNHEY and CDR2 is SVGEGT. This CDR3 contains 12 residues. Trimming removed 4 bases from V and 7 bases from J, with 8 bases in between. This sample is drawn from a study of early T cells in non-severe SARS-CoV-2 infection. Overall study: Bulk RNA isolated from unsorted whole blood underwent sequencing; chains were not paired.

Findings and limits, study-wide: Database matching using VDJdb favored anti-spike CD8 responses, with private and CD4 specificities left missing.

The sequencing sample was made of whole blood. This receptor was taken from an adult who was a healthcare worker with PCR-confirmed SARS-CoV-2 infection or an uninfected control (not recorded which). V is TRBV6-2 or TRBV6-3 and J is TRBJ2-1, with a possible D match to TRBD2 (5 bases). DNA of the CDR3: TGTGCCAGCAGTTTGCCGGGAAATGAGCAGTTCTTC. It encodes CASSLPGNEQFF.